This T cell receptor (beta chain) was found in a study of regulatory T cells in long-lasting Graves disease. Looking at the study overall: Treatment with antithyroid drugs for over 5 years, together with positive TSH receptor antibodies, meant persistent Graves' disease. The study, taken as a whole, reports: Newly diagnosed disease favored TRBV20-1 and TRBJ2-1 over persistent disease.

CDR3-region Arm-PCR and iRepertoire HTBI primers produced the TCR beta libraries. Authors' data handling: Across all samples, about 60 TRBV segments and 15 or so TRBJ segments were identified. Via MiXCR, TCRdb re-called the multiplex PCR reads, giving one row per CDR3 protein. TCRdb's processing, not the authors' own work, is the source of the V and J calls. The sample consists of about 400,000 distinct CDR3 sequences, around 21% of them appearing once. This CDR3 comprises 12 residues. Germline V gene sequence: CDR1 SGHKS, CDR2 YYEKEE (reference sequence). The V gene end was trimmed by 7 bases and the J gene end by 4 bases; junction bases not matched to a gene: 3. Notes on this clonotype: Its specificity is not known.

Time point described: persistent/refractory GD, antithyroid drugs over 5 years with positive TRAb. PBMC RNA served as the TCR library source. Source: peripheral blood mononuclear cells (PBMCs), taken when the disease was refractory, from a patient treated with antithyroid drugs. This chain connects TRBV5-5 to TRBJ2-5; the match to TRBD1 covers 8 bases. This TCR was recovered from a female donor with Graves disease. The CDR3 spells CASRQGLETQYF. CDR3 DNA: TGTGCCAGCCGACAGGGGTTAGAGACCCAGTACTTC.